One sample yielded the 2 T cell receptor beta chains listed below, sequenced in a study of early T cells in non-severe SARS-CoV-2 infection. TCRdb re-called the 5' RACE reads through MiXCR, storing one row per CDR3 protein. Found here are tens of thousands of distinct CDR3 sequences, around 16% of them singletons; the top ten hold approximately 12%. The sample comprised whole blood. These receptor sequences come from an adult who was a healthcare worker with PCR-confirmed SARS-CoV-2 infection or an uninfected control (not recorded which).

The chain has TRBV7-2 and TRBJ2-7, with a possible D match to TRBD1 (7 bases). Germline lookup yields CDR1 SGHTA and CDR2 FQGNSA. This CDR3 comprises 14 residues. Between the trimmed V and J ends, which lost 4 bases and 4 bases, there was a span of 14 bases. DNA for the CDR3: TGTGCCAGCAGCTCCCCGGCAGGGGGGTACGAGCAGTACTTC. It translates to CASSSPAGGYEQYF.

This clonotype occurred many times. The gene calls are TRBV13 and TRBJ2-5, with D perhaps matching TRBD1 or TRBD2 (5 bases each). The CDR3 has 16 amino acids. Germline CDR1 and CDR2: PRHDT and FYEKMQ (reference sequence). Between the trimmed V and J ends, which lost 5 bases and 3 bases, there was a span of 19 bases. The CDR3 region is CASSKKMGVREETQYF. CDR3 coding DNA: TGTGCCAGCAGCAAAAAAATGGGGGTCCGGGAAGAGACCCAGTACTTC. The entire variable domain, with the rest obtained from reference TRBV13 and TRBJ2-5, is as follows: AAGVIQSPRHLIKEKRETATLKCYPIPRHDTVYWYQQGPGQDPQFLISFYEKMQSDKGSIPDRFSAQQFSDYHSELNMSSLELGDSALYFCASSKKMGVREETQYFGPGTRLLVL.